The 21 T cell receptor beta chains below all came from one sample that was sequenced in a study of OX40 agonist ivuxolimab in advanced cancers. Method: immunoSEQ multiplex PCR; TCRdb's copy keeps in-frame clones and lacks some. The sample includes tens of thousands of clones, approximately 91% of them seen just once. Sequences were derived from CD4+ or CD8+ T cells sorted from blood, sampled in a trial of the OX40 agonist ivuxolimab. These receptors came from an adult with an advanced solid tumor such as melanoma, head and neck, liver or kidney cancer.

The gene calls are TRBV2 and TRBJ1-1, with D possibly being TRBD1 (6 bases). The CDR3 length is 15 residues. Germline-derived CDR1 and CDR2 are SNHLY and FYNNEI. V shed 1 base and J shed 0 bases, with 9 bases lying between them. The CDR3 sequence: CASSEGGGMNTEAFF. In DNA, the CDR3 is TGTGCCAGCAGTGAAGGAGGGGGAATGAACACTGAAGCTTTCTTT.

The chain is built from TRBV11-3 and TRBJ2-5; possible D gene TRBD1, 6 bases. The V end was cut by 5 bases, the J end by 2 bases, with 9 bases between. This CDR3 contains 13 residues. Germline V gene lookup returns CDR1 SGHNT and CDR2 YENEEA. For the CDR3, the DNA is TGTGCCAGCAGCCCTAGGGGGCAAGAGACCCAGTACTTC. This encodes CASSPRGQETQYF.

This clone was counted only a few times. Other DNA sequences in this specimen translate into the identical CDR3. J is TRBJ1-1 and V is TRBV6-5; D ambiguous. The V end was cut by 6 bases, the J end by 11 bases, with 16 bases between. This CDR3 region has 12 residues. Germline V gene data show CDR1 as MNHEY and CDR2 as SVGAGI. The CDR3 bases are TGTGCCAGCAGCCTGGACTGGGTAACGGCTTTCTTT. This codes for CASSLDWVTAFF.

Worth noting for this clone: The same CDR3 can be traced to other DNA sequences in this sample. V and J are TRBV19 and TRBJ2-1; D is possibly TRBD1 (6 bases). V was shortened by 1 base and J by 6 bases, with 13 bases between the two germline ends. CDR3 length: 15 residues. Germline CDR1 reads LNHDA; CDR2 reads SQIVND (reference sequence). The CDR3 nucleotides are TGTGCCAGTAGTATAGGCCAGGGGATCGGCAATGAGCAGTTCTTC. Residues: CASSIGQGIGNEQFF.

CDR3 residues: CASKLVWQGTSPLHF. CDR3 nucleotide sequence: TGTGCCAGTAAGTTAGTATGGCAGGGGACTTCACCCCTCCACTTT. V is TRBV27 and J is TRBJ1-6; a possible D gene is TRBD1 (6 bases). This CDR3 is 15 amino acids long. The V gene lost 9 bases and the J gene lost 9 bases, with 21 bases spanning the gap. The germline V gene encodes CDR1 MNHEY and CDR2 SMNVEV (reference sequence).

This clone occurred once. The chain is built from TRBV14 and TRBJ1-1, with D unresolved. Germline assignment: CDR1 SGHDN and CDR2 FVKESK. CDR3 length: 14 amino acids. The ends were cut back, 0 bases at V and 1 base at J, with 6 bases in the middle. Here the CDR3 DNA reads TGTGCCAGCAGCCAAGATTTGACGAACACTGAAGCTTTCTTT. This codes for CASSQDLTNTEAFF.

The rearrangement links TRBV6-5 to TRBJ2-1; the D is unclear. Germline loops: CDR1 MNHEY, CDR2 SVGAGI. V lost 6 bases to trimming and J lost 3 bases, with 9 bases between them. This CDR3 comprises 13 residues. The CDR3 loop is CASRNAVYNEQFF. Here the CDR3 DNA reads TGTGCCAGCAGAAACGCAGTCTACAATGAGCAGTTCTTC.

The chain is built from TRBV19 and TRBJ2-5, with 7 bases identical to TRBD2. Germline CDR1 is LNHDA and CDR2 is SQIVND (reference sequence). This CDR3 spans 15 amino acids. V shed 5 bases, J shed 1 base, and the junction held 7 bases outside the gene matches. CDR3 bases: TGTGCCAGTAGTCCCTGGGGGGGTAGCCAAGAGACCCAGTACTTC. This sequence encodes CASSPWGGSQETQYF.

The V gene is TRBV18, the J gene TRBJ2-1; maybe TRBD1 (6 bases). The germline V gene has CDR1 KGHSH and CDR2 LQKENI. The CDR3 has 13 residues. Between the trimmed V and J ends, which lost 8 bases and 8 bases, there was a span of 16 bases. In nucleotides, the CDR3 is TGTGCCAGCCTAACACAGGGATATCATGAGCAGTTCTTC. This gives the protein CASLTQGYHEQFF. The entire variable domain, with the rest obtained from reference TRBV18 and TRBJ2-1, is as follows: NAGVMQNPRHLVRRRGQEARLRCSPMKGHSHVYWYRQLPEEGLKFMVYLQKENIIDESGMPKERFSAEFPKEGPSILRIQQVVRGDSAAYFCASLTQGYHEQFFGPGTRLTVL.

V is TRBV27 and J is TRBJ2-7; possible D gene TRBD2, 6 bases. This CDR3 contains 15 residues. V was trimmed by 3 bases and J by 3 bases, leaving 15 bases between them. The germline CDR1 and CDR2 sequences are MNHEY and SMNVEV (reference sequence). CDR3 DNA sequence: TGTGCCAGCAGTTTCTTAGTCGGAGGGAGCTACGAGCAGTACTTC. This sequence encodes CASSFLVGGSYEQYF.

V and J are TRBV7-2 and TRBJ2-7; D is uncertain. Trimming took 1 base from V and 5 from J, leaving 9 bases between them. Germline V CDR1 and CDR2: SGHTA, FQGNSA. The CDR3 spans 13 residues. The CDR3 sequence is CASSLGAGDEQYV. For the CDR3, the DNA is TGTGCCAGCAGCTTAGGGGCAGGCGACGAGCAGTACGTC.

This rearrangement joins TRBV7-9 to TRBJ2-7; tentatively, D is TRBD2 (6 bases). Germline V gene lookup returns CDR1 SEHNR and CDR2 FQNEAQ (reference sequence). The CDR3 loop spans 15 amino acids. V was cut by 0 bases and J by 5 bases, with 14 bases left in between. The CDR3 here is CASSLAGGFWNEQYF. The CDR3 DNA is TGTGCCAGCAGCTTAGCCGGGGGTTTTTGGAACGAGCAGTACTTC.

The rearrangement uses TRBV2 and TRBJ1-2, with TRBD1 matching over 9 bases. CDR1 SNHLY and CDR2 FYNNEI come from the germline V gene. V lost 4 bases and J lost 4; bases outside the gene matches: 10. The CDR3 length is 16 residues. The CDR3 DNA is TGTGCCAGCAGTGTACAAGGACAGGGGTATCGCTATGGCTACACCTTC. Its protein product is CASSVQGQGYRYGYTF.

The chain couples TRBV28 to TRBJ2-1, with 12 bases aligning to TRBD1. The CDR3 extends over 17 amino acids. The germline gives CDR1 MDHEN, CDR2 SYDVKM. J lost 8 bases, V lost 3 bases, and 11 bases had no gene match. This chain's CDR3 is CASSLFFGTGGVDEQFF. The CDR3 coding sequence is TGTGCCAGCAGTTTGTTCTTTGGGACAGGGGGCGTCGATGAGCAGTTCTTC.

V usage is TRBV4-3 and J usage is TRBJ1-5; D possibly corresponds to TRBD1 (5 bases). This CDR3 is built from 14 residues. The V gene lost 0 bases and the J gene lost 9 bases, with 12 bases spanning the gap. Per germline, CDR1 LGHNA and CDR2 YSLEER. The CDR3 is CASSQERGDRPQHF. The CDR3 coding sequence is TGCGCCAGCAGCCAAGAGAGGGGAGATCGGCCCCAGCATTTT.

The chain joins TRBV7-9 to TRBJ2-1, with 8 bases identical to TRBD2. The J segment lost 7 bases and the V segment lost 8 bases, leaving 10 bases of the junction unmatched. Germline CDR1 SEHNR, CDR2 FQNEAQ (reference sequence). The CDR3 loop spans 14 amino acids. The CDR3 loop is CASAPGGGSNEQFF. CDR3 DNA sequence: TGTGCCAGCGCTCCGGGCGGGGGGTCTAATGAGCAGTTCTTC. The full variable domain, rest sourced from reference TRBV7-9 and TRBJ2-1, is DTGVSQNPRHKITKRGQNVTFRCDPISEHNRLYWYRQTLGQGPEFLTYFQNEAQLEKSRLLSDRFSAERPKGSFSTLEIQRTEQGDSAMYLCASAPGGGSNEQFFGPGTRLTVL.

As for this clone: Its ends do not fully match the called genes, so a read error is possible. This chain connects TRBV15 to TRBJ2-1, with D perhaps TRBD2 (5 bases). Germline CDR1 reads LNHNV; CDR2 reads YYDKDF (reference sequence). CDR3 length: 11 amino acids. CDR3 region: CATGRGLEQFF. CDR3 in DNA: TGTGCCACCGGCAGAGGACTGGAACAGTTCTTC.

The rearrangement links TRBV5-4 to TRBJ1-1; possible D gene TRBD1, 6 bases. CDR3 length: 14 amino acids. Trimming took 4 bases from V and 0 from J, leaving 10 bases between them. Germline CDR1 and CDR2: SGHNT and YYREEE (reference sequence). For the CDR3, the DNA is TGTGCCAGCAGCCCAGGGGACTTGAACACTGAAGCTTTCTTT. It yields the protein CASSPGDLNTEAFF.

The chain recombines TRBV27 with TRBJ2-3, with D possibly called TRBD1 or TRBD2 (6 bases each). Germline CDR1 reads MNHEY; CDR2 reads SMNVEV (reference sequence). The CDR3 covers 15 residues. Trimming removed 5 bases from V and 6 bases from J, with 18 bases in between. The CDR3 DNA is TGTGCCAGCAGTCCTAGGGGGGCCGTGTTGGATACGCAGTATTTT. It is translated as CASSPRGAVLDTQYF.

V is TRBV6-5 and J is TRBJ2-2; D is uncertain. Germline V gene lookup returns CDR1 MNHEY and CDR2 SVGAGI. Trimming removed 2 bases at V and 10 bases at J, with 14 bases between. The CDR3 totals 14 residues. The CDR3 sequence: CASSYTRIVLELFF. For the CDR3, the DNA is TGTGCCAGCAGTTACACGAGAATAGTGCTGGAGCTGTTTTTT.

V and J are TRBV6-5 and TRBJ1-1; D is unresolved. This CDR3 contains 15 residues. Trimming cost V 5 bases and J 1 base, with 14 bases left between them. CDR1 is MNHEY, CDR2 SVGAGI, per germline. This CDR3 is CASSTPGWGNTEAFF. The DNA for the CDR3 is TGTGCCAGCAGTACCCCCGGCTGGGGGAACACTGAAGCTTTCTTT.